This TCR beta chain was recorded in a study of OX40 agonist ivuxolimab in advanced cancers. Study information: Partial responses occurred in Three dose-escalation patients, one with hepatocellular carcinoma and two with cutaneous melanoma.

This CDR3 has 18 residues. Study-level results: In CD8+ T cells, expanded clones were on average more numerous than in CD4+.

As concerns this clone: Its antigen is still unknown.

TCRdb's copy holds only in-frame clones and misses some; the assay was immunoSEQ multiplex PCR. The data show 85,000 to 100,000 clones, around 85% seen once. The starting material was CD4+ or CD8+ T cells sorted from blood, obtained in a trial of the OX40 agonist ivuxolimab. The clonotype was recovered from an adult with an advanced solid tumor such as melanoma, head and neck, liver or kidney cancer. V is TRBV21-1 and J is TRBJ2-7; the DNA was not compared with TRBD1, the D call given in the table. TRBV21-1 counts as a pseudogene. As DNA, the CDR3 is TGTGCCAGCAGCAGTTACAGGGGTAGGCCCATCATAAACTACGAGCAGTACTTC. Encoded protein: CASSSYRGRPIINYEQYF.